A single T cell receptor beta chain is shown here with its context. What it binds is unknown. TCRdb's copy holds only in-frame clones and misses some; the assay was immunoSEQ multiplex PCR. Of 15,000 or so clones in the sample, roughly 88% were seen once. This sample stems from a study of tumor-infiltrating lymphocytes in localized non-small cell lung cancer. Study-level results: Each assay used a separate piece of the same tissue. No T-cell fraction difference was seen between IM1 and IM2 tumors.

V lost 0 bases and J lost 7, with 14 bases in between. The CDR3 runs to 15 residues. CDR1 is SGHNT and CDR2 is YYREEE in the germline V gene (reference sequence). The sample taken for sequencing was uninvolved lung tissue not adjacent to the tumor. The receptor was derived from a human donor with non-small cell lung cancer. This chain joins TRBV5-4 and TRBJ2-1; D is undetermined. The CDR3 coding sequence is TGTGCCAGCAGCTTGGCCGTCCACGAGAGGAATGAGCAGTTCTTC. It codes for CASSLAVHERNEQFF.